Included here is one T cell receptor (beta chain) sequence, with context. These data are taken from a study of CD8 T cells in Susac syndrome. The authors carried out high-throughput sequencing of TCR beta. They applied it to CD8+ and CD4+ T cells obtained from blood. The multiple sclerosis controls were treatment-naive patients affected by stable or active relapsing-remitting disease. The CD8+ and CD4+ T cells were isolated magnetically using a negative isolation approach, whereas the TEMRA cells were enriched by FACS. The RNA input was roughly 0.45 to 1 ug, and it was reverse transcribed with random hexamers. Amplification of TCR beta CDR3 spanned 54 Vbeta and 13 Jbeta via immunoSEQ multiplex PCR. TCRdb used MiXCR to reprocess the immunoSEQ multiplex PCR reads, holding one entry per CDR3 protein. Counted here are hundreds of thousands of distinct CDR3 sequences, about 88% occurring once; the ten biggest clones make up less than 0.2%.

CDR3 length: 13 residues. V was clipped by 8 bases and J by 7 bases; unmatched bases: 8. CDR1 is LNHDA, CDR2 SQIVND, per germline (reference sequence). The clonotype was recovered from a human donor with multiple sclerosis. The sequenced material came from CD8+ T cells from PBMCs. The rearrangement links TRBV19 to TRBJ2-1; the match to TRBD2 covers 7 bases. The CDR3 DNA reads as TGTGCCAGTCGAGGACTAGATATAAATGAGCAGTTCTTC. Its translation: CASRGLDINEQFF.